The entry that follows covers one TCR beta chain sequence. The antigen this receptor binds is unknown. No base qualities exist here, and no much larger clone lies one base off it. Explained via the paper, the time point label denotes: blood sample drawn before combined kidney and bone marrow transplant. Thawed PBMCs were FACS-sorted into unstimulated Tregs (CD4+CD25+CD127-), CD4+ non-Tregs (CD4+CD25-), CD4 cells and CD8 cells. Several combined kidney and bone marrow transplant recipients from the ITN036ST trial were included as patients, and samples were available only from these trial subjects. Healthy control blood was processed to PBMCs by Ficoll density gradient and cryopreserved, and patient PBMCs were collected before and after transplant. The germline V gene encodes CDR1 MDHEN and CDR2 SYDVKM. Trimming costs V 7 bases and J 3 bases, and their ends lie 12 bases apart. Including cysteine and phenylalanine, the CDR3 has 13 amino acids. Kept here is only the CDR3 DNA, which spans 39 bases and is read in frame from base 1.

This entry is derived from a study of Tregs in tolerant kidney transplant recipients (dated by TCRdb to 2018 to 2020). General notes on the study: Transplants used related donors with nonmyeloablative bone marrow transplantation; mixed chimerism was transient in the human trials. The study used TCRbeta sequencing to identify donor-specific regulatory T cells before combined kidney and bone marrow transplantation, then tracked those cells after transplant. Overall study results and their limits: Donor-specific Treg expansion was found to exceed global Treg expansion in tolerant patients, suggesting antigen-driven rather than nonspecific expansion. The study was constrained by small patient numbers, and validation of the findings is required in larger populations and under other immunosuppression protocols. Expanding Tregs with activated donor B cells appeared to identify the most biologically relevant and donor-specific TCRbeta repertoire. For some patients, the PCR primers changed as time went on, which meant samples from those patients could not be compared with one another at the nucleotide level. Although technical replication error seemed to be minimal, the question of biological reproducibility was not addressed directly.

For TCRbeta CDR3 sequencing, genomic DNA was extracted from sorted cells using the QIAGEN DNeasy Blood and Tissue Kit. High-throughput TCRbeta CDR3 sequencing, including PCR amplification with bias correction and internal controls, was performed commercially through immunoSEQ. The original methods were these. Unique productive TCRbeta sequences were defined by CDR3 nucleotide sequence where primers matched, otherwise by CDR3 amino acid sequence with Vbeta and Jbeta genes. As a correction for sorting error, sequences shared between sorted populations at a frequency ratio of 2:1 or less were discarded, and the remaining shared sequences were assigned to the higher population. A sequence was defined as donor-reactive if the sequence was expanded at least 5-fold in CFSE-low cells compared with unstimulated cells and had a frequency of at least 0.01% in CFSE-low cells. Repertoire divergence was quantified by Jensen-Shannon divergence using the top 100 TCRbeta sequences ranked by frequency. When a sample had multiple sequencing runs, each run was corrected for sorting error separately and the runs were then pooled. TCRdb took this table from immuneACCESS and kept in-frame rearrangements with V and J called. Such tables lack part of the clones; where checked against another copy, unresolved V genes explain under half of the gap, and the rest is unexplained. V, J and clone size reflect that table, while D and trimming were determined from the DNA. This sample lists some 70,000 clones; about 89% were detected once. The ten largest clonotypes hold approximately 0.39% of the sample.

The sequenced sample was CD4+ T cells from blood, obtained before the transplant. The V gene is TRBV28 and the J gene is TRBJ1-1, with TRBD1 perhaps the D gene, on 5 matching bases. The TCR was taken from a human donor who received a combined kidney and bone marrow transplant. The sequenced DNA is TGTGCCAGCATCCCGGGGGAGGACACTGAAGCTTTCTTT. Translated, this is CASIPGEDTEAFF.